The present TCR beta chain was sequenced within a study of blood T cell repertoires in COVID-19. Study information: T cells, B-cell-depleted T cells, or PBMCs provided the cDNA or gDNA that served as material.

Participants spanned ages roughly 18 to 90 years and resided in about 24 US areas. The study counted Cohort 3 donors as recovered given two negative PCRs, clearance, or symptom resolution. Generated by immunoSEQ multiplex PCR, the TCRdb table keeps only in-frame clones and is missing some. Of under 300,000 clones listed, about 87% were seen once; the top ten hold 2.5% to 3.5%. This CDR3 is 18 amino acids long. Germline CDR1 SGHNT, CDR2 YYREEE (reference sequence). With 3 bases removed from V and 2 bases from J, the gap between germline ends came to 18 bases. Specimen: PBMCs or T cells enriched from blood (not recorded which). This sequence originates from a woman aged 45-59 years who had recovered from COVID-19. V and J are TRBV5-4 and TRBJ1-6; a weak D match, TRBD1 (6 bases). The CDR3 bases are TGTGCCAGCAGCTGGGGTCGGGGGGCCTTGCCCTATAATTCACCCCTCCACTTT. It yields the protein CASSWGRGALPYNSPLHF.